The 21 T cell receptor beta chains below come from one sample, sequenced in a study of T cell responses to AZD1222 COVID-19 vaccine. Repertoires were generated with immunoSEQ multiplex PCR, while TCRdb's copy carries only in-frame clones and drops some. The table shows approximately 120,000 clones, with around 93% occurring only once. This specimen consisted of peripheral blood, obtained on day 0 of AZD1222 vaccination. The receptors were sampled from an adult in good health.

The chain is built from TRBV30 and TRBJ1-1; D call uncertain. The CDR3 covers 12 residues. Germline V gene data show CDR1 as GTSNPN and CDR2 as SVGIG (reference sequence). V gave up 0 bases and J gave up 4 bases, with 6 bases separating them. CDR3 region: CAWSVRTTEAFF. The CDR3 DNA reads as TGTGCCTGGAGTGTACGTACCACTGAAGCTTTCTTT.

On this clone: At one end, the junction sequence differs from germline, possibly due to a read error. The J gene is TRBJ2-7, the V gene TRBV27; TRBD2 matches 8 bases. The germline V gene has CDR1 MNHEY and CDR2 SMNVEV (reference sequence). The CDR3 loop spans 13 amino acids. CDR3 bases: TGTGCCAGCAGCTGGACTAGCTCCAACGAGCAGTACTTC. Amino acids: CASSWTSSNEQYF.

The chain carries TRBV7-9 and TRBJ1-1; D uncertain. Germline V lookup: CDR1 SEHNR, CDR2 FQNEAQ (reference sequence). The CDR3 is 12 residues long. V was clipped by 3 bases and J by 6 bases, with 8 bases between them. The CDR3 nucleotides read TGTGCCAGCAGCTTTTCGGGCGCTGAAGCTTTCTTT. Translation: CASSFSGAEAFF.

V and J are TRBV27 and TRBJ2-7; 12 bases line up with TRBD2. V gave up 6 bases and J gave up 6 bases; unmatched junction bases: 6. The CDR3 runs to 14 residues. CDR1 is MNHEY and CDR2 is SMNVEV in the germline V gene (reference sequence). The CDR3 spells CASRATSGGGEQYF. The CDR3, as DNA: TGTGCCAGCAGAGCGACTAGCGGGGGAGGCGAGCAGTACTTC.

This clone was seen only once. The J gene is TRBJ1-1, the V gene TRBV2; possible D gene TRBD1, 6 bases. The length of the CDR3 is 17 residues. Germline CDR1 SNHLY, CDR2 FYNNEI. Trimming pared 8 bases from V and 2 bases from J, leaving 24 bases between. Here the CDR3 DNA reads TGTGCCAGCGTCGAAGAGGGGGGCGACCCTTTTAACACTGAAGCTTTCTTT. This codes for CASVEEGGDPFNTEAFF.

The chain has TRBV6-5 and TRBJ2-1; possible D gene TRBD2, 5 bases. The CDR3 has 15 residues. Germline CDR1 reads MNHEY; CDR2 reads SVGAGI. Trimming cost V 0 bases and J 0 bases, with 6 bases left between them. Here the CDR3 DNA reads TGTGCCAGCAGTTACTCTCGGGGCTCCTACAATGAGCAGTTCTTC. This codes for CASSYSRGSYNEQFF.

The chain recombines TRBV18 with TRBJ1-6; D is undetermined. The CDR3 has 13 residues. Germline loops: CDR1 KGHSH, CDR2 LQKENI. Trimming shortened V by 4 bases and J by 10 bases, and 11 bases separated the two germline ends. CDR3 sequence reads: CASSLRVDSPLHF. In DNA, the CDR3 is TGTGCCAGCTCACTGAGGGTGGACTCACCCCTCCACTTT.

The rearrangement links TRBV12-3 or TRBV12-4 to TRBJ2-1; 11 nucleotides line up with TRBD2. J gave up 10 bases and V 6 bases, and 2 bases lay outside the gene matches. The CDR3 is made up of 12 amino acids. Written as DNA, the CDR3 is TGTGCCAGCAGCAGACTAGCGGGGGAGCAGTTCTTC. It codes for CASSRLAGEQFF.

The chain carries TRBV2 and TRBJ2-7, with D possibly TRBD2 on 5 matching bases. Per germline, CDR1 SNHLY and CDR2 FYNNEI. Trimming took off 4 bases at V and 3 bases at J, with 13 bases between the two ends. This CDR3 has 14 residues. The CDR3 DNA follows: TGTGCCAGCAGTGTAGAGGGCCCAGTCTACGAGCAGTACTTC. Translating it yields CASSVEGPVYEQYF.

This chain connects TRBV30 to TRBJ1-2; D gene unclear. The germline CDR1 and CDR2 sequences are GTSNPN and SVGIG (reference sequence). Deletions cut 1 base from V and 4 bases from J, with 10 bases between. This CDR3 contains 13 residues. The CDR3 protein is CAWSALGSYGYTF. The DNA for the CDR3 is TGTGCCTGGAGTGCCCTCGGTTCCTATGGCTACACCTTC.

The genes are TRBV5-4 and TRBJ1-1, with no clear D. This CDR3 is 11 amino acids long. Germline V gene lookup returns CDR1 SGHNT and CDR2 YYREEE (reference sequence). V lost 10 bases, J lost 5 bases, and 12 bases lay in between. CDR3 bases: TGTGCCCTCGGGGAGCGGACTGAAGCTTTCTTT. Its translation: CALGERTEAFF.

The rearrangement joins TRBV5-1 to TRBJ2-5, with no clear D. Germline V CDR1 and CDR2: SGHRS, YFSETQ. The germline V and J ends were trimmed by 4 bases and 1 base, with 5 bases remaining between them. The length of the CDR3 is 12 residues. CDR3 sequence: CASSILQETQYF. CDR3 coding DNA: TGCGCCAGCAGCATCCTCCAAGAGACCCAGTACTTC.

V is TRBV7-9 and J is TRBJ1-4; no clear D. V lost 6 bases to trimming and J lost 1 base, with 9 bases between them. The CDR3 consists of 14 residues. Germline V CDR1 and CDR2: SEHNR, FQNEAQ (reference sequence). CDR3 nucleotide sequence: TGTGCCAGCAGTTCGGGATTAACTAATGAAAAACTGTTTTTT. Translating it yields CASSSGLTNEKLFF.

This clone was recorded once. The rearrangement joins TRBV7-9 to TRBJ1-3; TRBD1 aligns across 7 bases. The V segment lost 5 bases and the J segment 1 base; nucleotides outside the gene matches: 8. Germline V gene sequence: CDR1 SEHNR, CDR2 FQNEAQ (reference sequence). This CDR3 contains 16 residues. The CDR3 protein is CASSPLGQASGNTIYF. CDR3 nucleotide sequence: TGTGCCAGCAGCCCATTAGGACAGGCTTCTGGAAACACCATATATTTT. The whole variable domain, remainder taken from reference TRBV7-9 and TRBJ1-3, is DTGVSQNPRHKITKRGQNVTFRCDPISEHNRLYWYRQTLGQGPEFLTYFQNEAQLEKSRLLSDRFSAERPKGSFSTLEIQRTEQGDSAMYLCASSPLGQASGNTIYFGEGSWLTVV.

The J gene is TRBJ2-5, the V gene TRBV4-1, with unresolved D. The V gene lost 1 base and the J gene lost 1 base, with 10 bases spanning the gap. Germline V gives CDR1 MGHRA, CDR2 YSYEKL. This CDR3 is 15 amino acids long. The CDR3 DNA reads as TGCGCCAGCAGCCAAGGAGGCAGGTCCCAAGAGACCCAGTACTTC. Its translation: CASSQGGRSQETQYF.

V is TRBV7-2 and J is TRBJ2-7; D tentatively fits TRBD1 or TRBD2 (5 bases each). The V and J ends lost 3 bases and 0 bases respectively, with 18 bases between them. Germline V gene sequence: CDR1 SGHTA, CDR2 FQGNSA. The CDR3 runs to 17 residues. CDR3 loop: CASSFPLGTPISYEQYF. In DNA form, the CDR3 reads TGTGCCAGCAGCTTTCCGCTGGGGACGCCTATCTCCTACGAGCAGTACTTC.

The chain combines TRBV10-3 with TRBJ1-3; D perhaps matches TRBD1 (5 bases). The CDR3 extends over 17 amino acids. Germline V gene sequence: CDR1 ENHRY, CDR2 SYGVKD. With 4 bases removed from V and 7 bases from J, the gap between germline ends came to 23 bases. The CDR3 nucleotides are TGTGCCATCAGTGGCCCCGCCCGGCAGGGCCGATGGAACACCATATATTTT. Amino acids: CAISGPARQGRWNTIYF.

The V and J genes are TRBV18 and TRBJ2-7, with D unresolved. There are 14 residues in the CDR3. V gave up 3 bases and J gave up 0 bases, with 9 bases separating them. Germline V gene lookup returns CDR1 KGHSH and CDR2 LQKENI. CDR3 sequence reads: CASSPQPNSYEQYF. Here the CDR3 DNA reads TGTGCCAGCTCACCGCAGCCAAACTCCTACGAGCAGTACTTC.

This clone was counted a single time. This rearrangement joins TRBV6-5 to TRBJ2-1; TRBD2 agrees at 12 bases. Germline V gene data show CDR1 as MNHEY and CDR2 as SVGAGI. This CDR3 region has 16 residues. The J segment lost 6 bases and the V segment lost 0 bases, leaving 3 bases of the junction unmatched. Here the CDR3 reads CASSYSWTSGTNEQFF. CDR3 bases: TGTGCCAGCAGTTACTCATGGACTAGCGGGACCAATGAGCAGTTCTTC.

This chain joins TRBV30 and TRBJ1-1, with D possibly matching TRBD1 (6 bases). The CDR3 extends over 14 amino acids. CDR1 and CDR2 from the germline V gene are GTSNPN and SVGIG (reference sequence). V lost 0 bases, J lost 5 bases, and 13 bases lay in between. CDR3 sequence (DNA): TGTGCCTGGAGTGTACATAGGGGGTGGACTGAAGCTTTCTTT. It encodes CAWSVHRGWTEAFF.

V is TRBV2 and J is TRBJ1-1; TRBD1 is a possible D gene (5 bases). Between the trimmed V and J ends, which lost 1 base and 11 bases, there was a span of 20 bases. This CDR3 has 15 amino acids. Looked up from germline, CDR1 is SNHLY and CDR2 is FYNNEI. The CDR3 here is CASSEDGRRVTMAFF. The CDR3 DNA follows: TGTGCCAGCAGTGAAGACGGTCGCAGGGTGACAATGGCTTTCTTT.